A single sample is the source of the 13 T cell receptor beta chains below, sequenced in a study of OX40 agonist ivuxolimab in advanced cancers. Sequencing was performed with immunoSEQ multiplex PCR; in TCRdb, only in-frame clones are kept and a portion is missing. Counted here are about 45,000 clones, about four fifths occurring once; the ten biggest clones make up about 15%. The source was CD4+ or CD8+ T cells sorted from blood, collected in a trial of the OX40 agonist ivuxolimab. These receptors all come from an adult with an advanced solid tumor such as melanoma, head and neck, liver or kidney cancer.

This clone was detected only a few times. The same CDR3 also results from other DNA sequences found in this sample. The DNA of the CDR3 is TGTGCCAGCAGCTTGGGCAGGGGACCCTACGAGCAGTACTTC. It yields the protein CASSLGRGPYEQYF. J is TRBJ2-7 and V is TRBV11-3, with D perhaps matching TRBD1 (6 bases). The CDR3 covers 14 residues. Trimming took 3 bases from V and 2 from J, leaving 11 bases between them. Germline CDR1 is SGHNT and CDR2 is YENEEA.

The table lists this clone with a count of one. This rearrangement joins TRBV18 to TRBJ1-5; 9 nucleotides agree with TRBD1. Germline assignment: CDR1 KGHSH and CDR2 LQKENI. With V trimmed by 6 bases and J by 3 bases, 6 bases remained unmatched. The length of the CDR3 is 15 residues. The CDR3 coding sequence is TGTGCCAGCTCGACAGGGGGGGTTAACAATCAGCCCCAGCATTTT. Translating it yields CASSTGGVNNQPQHF.

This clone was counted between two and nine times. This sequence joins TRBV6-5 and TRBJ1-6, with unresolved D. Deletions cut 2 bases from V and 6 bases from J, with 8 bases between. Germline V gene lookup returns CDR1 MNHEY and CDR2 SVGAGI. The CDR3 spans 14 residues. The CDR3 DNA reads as TGTGCCAGCAGTTACCGGACGGCTAATTCACCCCTCCACTTT. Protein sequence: CASSYRTANSPLHF.

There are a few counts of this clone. The CDR3 coding sequence is TGTGCCAGCAGCCCCGTTTTGGGCAGCAATCAGCCCCAGCATTTT. Protein: CASSPVLGSNQPQHF. The chain has TRBV7-9 and TRBJ1-5; D gene unclear. The CDR3 has 15 amino acids. CDR1 and CDR2 (germline): SEHNR, FQNEAQ (reference sequence). Trimming shortened V by 5 bases and J by 1 base, and 12 bases separated the two germline ends.

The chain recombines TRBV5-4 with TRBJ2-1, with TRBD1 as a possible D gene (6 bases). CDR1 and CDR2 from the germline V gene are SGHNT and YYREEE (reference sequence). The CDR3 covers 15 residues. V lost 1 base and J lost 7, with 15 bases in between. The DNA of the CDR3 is TGTGCCAGCAGCTTGCAGGGGCAGACCAATAATGAGCAGTTCTTC. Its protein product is CASSLQGQTNNEQFF.

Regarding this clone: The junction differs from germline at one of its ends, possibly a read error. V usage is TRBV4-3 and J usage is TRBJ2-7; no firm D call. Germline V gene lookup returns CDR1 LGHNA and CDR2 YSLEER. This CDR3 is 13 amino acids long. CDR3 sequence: CASSQASNYEQCF. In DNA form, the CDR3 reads TGCGCCAGCAGCCAAGCCTCCAATTACGAGCAGTGCTTC.

The CDR3 loop is CASSLVPPQPFQETQYF. As DNA, the CDR3 is TGTGCCAGCAGCTTGGTTCCCCCCCAGCCGTTCCAAGAGACCCAGTACTTC. V usage is TRBV5-6 and J usage is TRBJ2-5, with D unresolved. Per the germline V gene, CDR1 is SGHDT and CDR2 is YYEEEE. The V end was cut by 0 bases, the J end by 1 base, with 16 bases between. The length of the CDR3 is 17 residues.

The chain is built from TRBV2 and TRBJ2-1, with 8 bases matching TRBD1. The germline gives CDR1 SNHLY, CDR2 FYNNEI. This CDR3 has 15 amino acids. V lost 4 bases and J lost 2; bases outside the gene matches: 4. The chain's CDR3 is CASSADRGAYNEQFF. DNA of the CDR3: TGTGCCAGCAGTGCTGACAGGGGCGCCTACAATGAGCAGTTCTTC.

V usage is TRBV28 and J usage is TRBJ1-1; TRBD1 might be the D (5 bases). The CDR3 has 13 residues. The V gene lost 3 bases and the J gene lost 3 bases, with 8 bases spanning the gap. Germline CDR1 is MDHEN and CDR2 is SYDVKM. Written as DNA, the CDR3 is TGTGCCAGCAGTTTCAGGGTTGACACTGAAGCTTTCTTT. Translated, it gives CASSFRVDTEAFF.

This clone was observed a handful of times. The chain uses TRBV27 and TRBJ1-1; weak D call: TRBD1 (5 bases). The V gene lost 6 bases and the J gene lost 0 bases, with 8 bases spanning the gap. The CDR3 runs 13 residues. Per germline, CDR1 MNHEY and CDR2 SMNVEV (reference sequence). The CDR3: CASSDSLNTEAFF. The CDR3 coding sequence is TGTGCCAGCAGCGACAGCTTGAACACTGAAGCTTTCTTT.

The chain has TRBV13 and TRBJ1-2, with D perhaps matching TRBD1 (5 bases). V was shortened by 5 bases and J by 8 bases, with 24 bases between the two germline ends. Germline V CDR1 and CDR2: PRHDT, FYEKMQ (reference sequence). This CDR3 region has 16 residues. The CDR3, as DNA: TGTGCCAGCAGCCGGCTCCCACAGGAAGGGGCTAACGGCTACACCTTC. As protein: CASSRLPQEGANGYTF.

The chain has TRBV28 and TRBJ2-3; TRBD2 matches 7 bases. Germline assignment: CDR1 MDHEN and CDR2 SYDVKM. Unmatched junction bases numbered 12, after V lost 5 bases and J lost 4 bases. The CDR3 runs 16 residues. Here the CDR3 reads CASSIGAGEASDTQYF. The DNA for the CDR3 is TGTGCCAGCAGTATCGGGGCGGGAGAGGCATCAGATACGCAGTATTTT.

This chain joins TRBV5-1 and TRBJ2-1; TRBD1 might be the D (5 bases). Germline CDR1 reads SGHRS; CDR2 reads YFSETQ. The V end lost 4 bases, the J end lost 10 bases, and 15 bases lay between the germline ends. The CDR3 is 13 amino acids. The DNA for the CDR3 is TGCGCCAGCAGCCCGGCTGGCAGGGAAGAGCAGTTCTTC. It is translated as CASSPAGREEQFF. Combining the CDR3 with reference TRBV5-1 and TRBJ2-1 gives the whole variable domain KAGVTQTPRYLIKTRGQQVTLSCSPISGHRSVSWYQQTPGQGLQFLFEYFSETQRNKGNFPGRFSGRQFSNSRSEMNVSTLELGDSALYLCASSPAGREEQFFGPGTRLTVL.